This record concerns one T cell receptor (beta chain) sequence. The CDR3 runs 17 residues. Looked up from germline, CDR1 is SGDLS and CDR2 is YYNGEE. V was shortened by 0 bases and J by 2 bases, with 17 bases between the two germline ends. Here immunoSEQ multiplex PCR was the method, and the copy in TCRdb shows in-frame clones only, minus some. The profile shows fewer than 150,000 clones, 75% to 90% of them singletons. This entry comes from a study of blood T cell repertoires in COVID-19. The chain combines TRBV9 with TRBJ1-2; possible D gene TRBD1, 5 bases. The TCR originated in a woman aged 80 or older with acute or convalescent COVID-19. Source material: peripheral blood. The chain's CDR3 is CASSVGGVGQGNYGYTF. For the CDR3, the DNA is TGTGCCAGCAGCGTAGGGGGTGTAGGGCAGGGAAACTATGGCTACACCTTC. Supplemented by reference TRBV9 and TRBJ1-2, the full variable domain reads DSGVTQTPKHLITATGQRVTLRCSPRSGDLSVYWYQQSLDQGLQFLIQYYNGEERAKGNILERFSAQQFPDLHSELNLSSLELGDSALYFCASSVGGVGQGNYGYTFGSGTRLTVV.